This T cell receptor beta chain was identified during a study of blood T cells in healthy people across ages. A second about 6 to 12 cycle PCR used barcoded and J-beta primers. From the 5' RACE reads, TCRdb called clonotypes with MiXCR, one entry per CDR3 protein. The sample has about 540,000 distinct CDR3 sequences, more than 20% seen once. This clonotype was observed many times. V lost 7 bases and J lost 12, with 25 bases in between. The CDR3 length is 15 residues. Germline V lookup: CDR1 MNHEY, CDR2 SVGEGT. The sample also formed part of further work on T cells of mothers and their children.

The source is a boy younger than 18 in good health. The gene calls are TRBV6-2 or TRBV6-3 and TRBJ2-1, with D perhaps TRBD1 (5 bases). Sequenced: blood. CDR3 protein: CASTQTQGPTMRQFF. The CDR3 DNA reads as TGTGCCAGCACCCAAACCCAGGGTCCAACAATGAGGCAGTTCTTC.